The 26 T cell receptor beta chains below come from one sample, sequenced in a study of blood T cell repertoires in COVID-19. Here immunoSEQ multiplex PCR was the method, and the copy in TCRdb shows in-frame clones only, minus some. The table has about 70,000 clones, more than 65% seen once. The specimen was peripheral blood. All receptors come from a woman in her seventies with acute or convalescent COVID-19.

The rearrangement uses TRBV28 and TRBJ1-1, with 12 bases fitting TRBD1. The CDR3 consists of 17 residues. Germline V gene sequence: CDR1 MDHEN, CDR2 SYDVKM. V lost 2 bases to trimming and J lost 5 bases; unmatched junction nucleotides: 9. CDR3 in DNA: TGTGCCAGCAGTTTACCCCGGGACAGGGGGCCGGTGACTGAAGCTTTCTTT. It yields the protein CASSLPRDRGPVTEAFF.

The chain employs TRBV10-3 and TRBJ1-1; maybe TRBD1 (5 bases). This CDR3 has 12 residues. Germline assignment: CDR1 ENHRY and CDR2 SYGVKD. Trimming removed 10 bases from V and 7 bases from J, with 16 bases in between. Written as DNA, the CDR3 is TGTGCCACGGGGGTGGATAGGAATGAAGCTTTCTTT. Encoded protein: CATGVDRNEAFF.

J is TRBJ2-1 and V is TRBV6-6; D gene unclear. The ends were cut back, 7 bases at V and 3 bases at J, with 10 bases in the middle. The CDR3 sequence is 13 residues long. Germline CDR1 reads MNHNY; CDR2 reads SVGAGI (reference sequence). CDR3 protein: CASTPTRYNEQFF. Here the CDR3 DNA reads TGTGCCAGCACCCCGACACGCTACAATGAGCAGTTCTTC.

The V call is TRBV27, the J call TRBJ1-5; D not certain. This CDR3 has 12 amino acids. V was pared by 8 bases and J by 6 bases, with 11 bases between. Germline CDR1 MNHEY, CDR2 SMNVEV (reference sequence). The CDR3 DNA reads as TGTGCCAGCGGCCAAAACCTTCAGCCCCAGCATTTT. Amino acids: CASGQNLQPQHF.

The rearrangement joins TRBV19 to TRBJ1-4, with TRBD1 identical over 9 bases. CDR1 is LNHDA, CDR2 SQIVND, per germline (reference sequence). V gave up 5 bases and J gave up 8 bases; unmatched junction bases: 9. The CDR3 extends over 15 amino acids. DNA of the CDR3: TGTGCCAGTAGTCTCGGGACAGGGAGGAAGGAAAAACTGTTTTTT. Residues: CASSLGTGRKEKLFF.

This sequence joins TRBV27 and TRBJ2-7, with TRBD2 matching over 8 bases. From germline, CDR1 is MNHEY and CDR2 SMNVEV (reference sequence). V was clipped by 4 bases and J by 0 bases; unmatched bases: 8. The CDR3 totals 16 residues. CDR3: CASSSNSGISSYEQYF. As DNA, the CDR3 is TGTGCCAGCAGTTCTAATAGCGGGATAAGCTCCTACGAGCAGTACTTC.

This clone was recorded a few times. The sample contains more than one DNA sequence encoding this CDR3. This chain connects TRBV7-9 to TRBJ2-7, with 7 bases lining up with TRBD1. The germline gives CDR1 SEHNR, CDR2 FQNEAQ (reference sequence). The CDR3 runs to 14 residues. The junction had 1 base not matched to a gene; V was cut back by 2 bases and J by 0 bases. The CDR3 reads CASSLRDSSYEQYF. Written as DNA, the CDR3 is TGTGCCAGCAGCTTAAGGGACAGCTCCTACGAGCAGTACTTC.

About this clone itself: Other DNA sequences in the sample encode the same CDR3. The chain joins TRBV19 to TRBJ1-1; the D gene is possibly TRBD1 (6 bases). There are 14 residues in the CDR3. The ends were cut back, 4 bases at V and 0 bases at J, with 9 bases in the middle. The germline CDR1 and CDR2 sequences are LNHDA and SQIVND (reference sequence). In DNA, the CDR3 is TGTGCCAGTAGTACTGGACAGTTGAACACTGAAGCTTTCTTT. Translated, it gives CASSTGQLNTEAFF.

The J gene is TRBJ1-1, the V gene TRBV7-9; 7 positions match TRBD1. The germline gives CDR1 SEHNR, CDR2 FQNEAQ (reference sequence). This CDR3 region has 15 residues. J gave up 1 base and V 4 bases, and 6 bases lay outside the gene matches. As DNA, the CDR3 is TGTGCCAGCAGCTCAGCCGGGACAGCGAACACTGAAGCTTTCTTT. This sequence encodes CASSSAGTANTEAFF.

The CDR3: CASSSGLAGTYEQYF. The DNA for the CDR3 is TGCGCCAGCAGCTCGGGACTAGCGGGGACCTACGAGCAGTACTTC. The chain joins TRBV5-1 to TRBJ2-7; 13 bases map to TRBD2. The CDR3 is made up of 15 amino acids. J lost 2 bases, V lost 3 bases, and 2 bases had no gene match. CDR1 and CDR2 (germline): SGHRS, YFSETQ. The entire variable domain, with the rest obtained from reference TRBV5-1 and TRBJ2-7, is as follows: KAGVTQTPRYLIKTRGQQVTLSCSPISGHRSVSWYQQTPGQGLQFLFEYFSETQRNKGNFPGRFSGRQFSNSRSEMNVSTLELGDSALYLCASSSGLAGTYEQYFGPGTRLTVT.

The chain joins TRBV3-1 (or the pseudogene TRBV3-2) to TRBJ1-1, with unresolved D. The V gene lost 3 bases and the J gene lost 2 bases, with 7 bases spanning the gap. The CDR3 length is 13 residues. Germline values: CDR1 LGHDT, CDR2 YNNKEL (reference sequence). Here the CDR3 DNA reads TGTGCCAGCAGCCAGGGGAGTAACACTGAAGCTTTCTTT. As protein: CASSQGSNTEAFF.

This chain connects TRBV9 to TRBJ2-1, with TRBD2 as a possible D gene (6 bases). The V and J ends lost 3 bases and 0 bases respectively, with 16 bases between them. Per germline, CDR1 SGDLS and CDR2 YYNGEE. This CDR3 contains 17 residues. The CDR3 DNA reads TGTGCCAGCAGCGAGGAGCGGGCACTAAGCTCCTACAATGAGCAGTTCTTC. It translates to CASSEERALSSYNEQFF.

The chain carries TRBV5-5 and TRBJ1-4; perhaps TRBD1 as D (5 bases). From germline, CDR1 is SGHKS and CDR2 YYEKEE (reference sequence). CDR3 length: 15 amino acids. V was pared by 2 bases and J by 5 bases, with 13 bases between. In DNA form, the CDR3 reads TGTGCCAGCAGCTTATTAGACAAGGGGAATGAAAAACTGTTTTTT. It yields the protein CASSLLDKGNEKLFF.

The chain couples TRBV11-2 to TRBJ2-1; TRBD1 aligns across 8 bases. After removal of 5 bases from V and 5 bases from J, the junction contained 11 bases not matched to a gene. CDR3 length equals 16 residues. Germline assignment: CDR1 SGHAT and CDR2 FQNNGV. CDR3 nucleotide sequence: TGTGCCAGCAGCCCAACAGGGGGGACAGTAAACAATGAGCAGTTCTTC. This encodes CASSPTGGTVNNEQFF.

The V and J genes are TRBV2 and TRBJ2-5; 14 bases are a match to TRBD2. The germline V gene has CDR1 SNHLY and CDR2 FYNNEI. Unmatched junction bases numbered 4, after V lost 0 bases and J lost 4 bases. This CDR3 is 17 amino acids long. The DNA of the CDR3 is TGTGCCAGCAGTGAAGCCCGAGGACTAGCGGGAGGAGAGACCCAGTACTTC. Protein sequence: CASSEARGLAGGETQYF.

The chain recombines TRBV3-1 (or the pseudogene TRBV3-2) with TRBJ1-4, with D uncertain. The germline CDR1 and CDR2 sequences are LGHDT and YNNKEL (reference sequence). The CDR3 is 12 amino acids. Trimming removed 4 bases from V and 8 bases from J, with 8 bases in between. The CDR3 bases are TGTGCCAGCAGCCTTTCAAAAGAAAAACTGTTTTTT. Translation: CASSLSKEKLFF.

This clone was picked up one time. V gene TRBV6-5 combines with J gene TRBJ2-7; D not resolved. This CDR3 is 16 amino acids long. From germline, CDR1 is MNHEY and CDR2 SVGAGI. V shed 3 bases and J shed 2 bases, with 17 bases lying between them. The CDR3 reads CASSYSGEPAPYEQYF. Here the CDR3 DNA reads TGTGCCAGCAGTTATTCGGGTGAACCGGCACCCTACGAGCAGTACTTC.

The V and J genes are TRBV19 and TRBJ1-1; a weak D match, TRBD1 (5 bases). This CDR3 is 14 amino acids long. V gave up 3 bases and J gave up 1 base, with 9 bases separating them. Germline-derived CDR1 and CDR2 are LNHDA and SQIVND (reference sequence). CDR3 sequence (DNA): TGTGCCAGTAGTATGATAGGGGCGAACACTGAAGCTTTCTTT. Protein product: CASSMIGANTEAFF.

This chain uses TRBV30 with TRBJ1-2, with 11 bases that match TRBD1. CDR3 size: 14 residues. The germline V gene encodes CDR1 GTSNPN and CDR2 SVGIG (reference sequence). The junction had 6 bases not matched to a gene; V was cut back by 1 base and J by 8 bases. DNA for the CDR3: TGTGCCTGGAGTGGAGGACAGGGGGCAGGAGGCTACACCTTC. This sequence encodes CAWSGGQGAGGYTF.

The chain carries TRBV29-1 and TRBJ1-1, with 9 bases matching TRBD1. V dropped 7 bases and J dropped 4; count of bases not matched to a gene: 7. Germline CDR1 reads SQVTM; CDR2 reads ANQGSEA. CDR3 size: 13 residues. The CDR3 nucleotides are TGCAGCGCCTCGGGACAGGGCCGCACTGAAGCTTTCTTT. Its translation: CSASGQGRTEAFF.

There are a few counts of this clone. The chain joins TRBV6-2 or TRBV6-3 to TRBJ1-1; 8 nucleotides match TRBD1. This CDR3 is built from 15 residues. Losses at the gene ends were 4 bases for V and 1 base for J; bases not matched to a gene: 5. CDR1 and CDR2 (germline): MNHEY, SVGEGT. This CDR3 reads CASSSRGQGNTEAFF. CDR3 coding DNA: TGTGCCAGCAGTTCCCGAGGACAGGGGAACACTGAAGCTTTCTTT.

This clone was picked up one time. This chain links TRBV19 with TRBJ2-5, with 7 positions matching TRBD2. The CDR3 has 16 amino acids. The germline CDR1 and CDR2 sequences are LNHDA and SQIVND (reference sequence). V was pared by 4 bases and J by 5 bases, with 13 bases of the junction left unmatched. The CDR3 sequence: CASSKHREGTAETQYF. The CDR3 DNA reads TGTGCCAGTAGTAAGCATAGGGAGGGAACGGCGGAGACCCAGTACTTC.

This sequence joins TRBV5-1 and TRBJ2-1; perhaps TRBD1 as D (6 bases). The CDR3 totals 13 residues. Trimming shortened V by 2 bases and J by 5 bases, and 8 bases separated the two germline ends. Germline V gene sequence: CDR1 SGHRS, CDR2 YFSETQ. The CDR3 DNA reads as TGCGCCAGCAGCTTTTACAGGGACAATGAGCAGTTCTTC. Protein: CASSFYRDNEQFF.

This clone was seen only once. The gene calls are TRBV27 and TRBJ2-2; weak D call: TRBD1 (7 bases). Germline CDR1 is MNHEY and CDR2 is SMNVEV (reference sequence). CDR3 length equals 18 residues. Trimming pared 5 bases from V and 5 bases from J, leaving 24 bases between. Here the CDR3 reads CASSATGGGKVGTGELFF. DNA of the CDR3: TGTGCCAGCAGTGCTACCGGAGGGGGCAAAGTAGGGACCGGGGAGCTGTTTTTT.

The chain couples TRBV9 to TRBJ2-5; unclear D gene. The germline gives CDR1 SGDLS, CDR2 YYNGEE. With 3 bases removed from V and 2 bases from J, the gap between germline ends came to 8 bases. This CDR3 spans 13 amino acids. The CDR3 region is CASSANFQETQYF. CDR3 DNA sequence: TGTGCCAGCAGCGCTAATTTTCAAGAGACCCAGTACTTC. Complete variable domain (other parts from reference TRBV9 and TRBJ2-5): DSGVTQTPKHLITATGQRVTLRCSPRSGDLSVYWYQQSLDQGLQFLIQYYNGEERAKGNILERFSAQQFPDLHSELNLSSLELGDSALYFCASSANFQETQYFGPGTRLLVL.

The V call is TRBV15, the J call TRBJ1-2; perhaps TRBD1 as D (5 bases). V gave up 0 bases and J gave up 4 bases, with 12 bases separating them. The CDR3 totals 15 residues. From germline, CDR1 is LNHNV and CDR2 YYDKDF (reference sequence). The CDR3 loop is CATSRDPRVGYGYTF. As DNA, the CDR3 is TGTGCCACCAGCAGAGATCCCAGGGTTGGCTATGGCTACACCTTC. Combining the CDR3 with reference TRBV15 and TRBJ1-2 gives the whole variable domain DAMVIQNPRYQVTQFGKPVTLSCSQTLNHNVMYWYQQKSSQAPKLLFHYYDKDFNNEADTPDNFQSRRPNTSFCFLDIRSPGLGDTAMYLCATSRDPRVGYGYTFGSGTRLTVV.